A selection of T cell receptor beta chains follows, all from one sample in a study of neurological immune-mediated disorders. Each CDR3 protein is one row after TCRdb ran MiXCR on the 5' RACE reads. The table records 40,000 to 55,000 distinct CDR3 sequences, less than 4% of them present only once. Sequences were obtained from PBMCs. These receptors were collected from a woman aged 45 to 65 with multiple sclerosis. Both conserved end residues are part of each CDR3. A D gene is named only where the DNA matches it firmly. Size is omitted from some rows. Given values are once, few, many or a class for expanded clones.

CDR3 DNA,CDR3 protein,clone size,V gene,D gene,J gene
TGTGCCACCAGTCCTGGACTAGCCCGTAGCACAGATACGCAGTATTTT,CATSPGLARSTDTQYF,many,TRBV24-1,TRBD2,TRBJ2-3
TGCAGTGCTAGAGCATCTTCGGGAGGGGGTAATGAGCAGTTCTTC,CSARASSGGGNEQFF,many,TRBV20-1,TRBD2,TRBJ2-1
TGCAGTGCTAGATCCTCGACAAGTCACACCATATATTTT,CSARSSTSHTIYF,many,TRBV20-1,-,TRBJ1-3
TGCGCCAGCAGCACGGGGGCTAGCTCTGGGGCCAACGTCCTGACTTTC,CASSTGASSGANVLTF,many,TRBV5-1,-,TRBJ2-6
TGTGCCAGCACTACCGGACAGTGGGGGCAGTATTTT,CASTTGQWGQYF,-,TRBV12-3/TRBV12-4,-,TRBJ2-3
TGTGCCAGCAACCTAGTCGGCGGGCCCCAGCATTTT,CASNLVGGPQHF,many,TRBV7-2,-,TRBJ1-5
TGTGCCAGCAGCCTGACAGGCACGAACACTGAAGCTTTCTTT,CASSLTGTNTEAFF,many,TRBV12-3/TRBV12-4,-,TRBJ1-1
TGTGCCAGCAGCTTTTGGACTAGCGGGAAGAACACAGATACGCAGTATTTT,CASSFWTSGKNTDTQYF,many,TRBV7-2,TRBD2,TRBJ2-3
TGCGCCAGCAGCTTGGGGGCGGTGGAGACCCAGTACTTC,CASSLGAVETQYF,many,TRBV5-1,-,TRBJ2-5
TGTGCCAGTCATCAGGGAAATGAGCAGTTCTTC,CASHQGNEQFF,many,TRBV12-3/TRBV12-4,-,TRBJ2-1
TGTGCCAGCGACCGTCGGGCCACGTCAGATACGCAGTATTTT,CASDRRATSDTQYF,many,TRBV2,-,TRBJ2-3
TGTGCCAGCGGACAGGTGCTCAATGAGCAGTTCTTC,CASGQVLNEQFF,-,TRBV27,TRBD1,TRBJ2-1
TGCAGTGCCCGACAGGGGACAGATACGCAGTATTTT,CSARQGTDTQYF,many,TRBV20-1,TRBD1,TRBJ2-3
TGCAGTGCTAGAGTTGGGAGGACTAGCGGGGGAAGCACAGATACGCAGTATTTT,CSARVGRTSGGSTDTQYF,many,TRBV20-1,TRBD2,TRBJ2-3
TGTGCCAGCAGCCCGACAGGGCTATCTGGGTACAATGAGCAGTTCTTC,CASSPTGLSGYNEQFF,many,TRBV11-2,TRBD1,TRBJ2-1
TGTGCCAGCGCTCTCTCTGGAAACACCATATATTTT,CASALSGNTIYF,many,TRBV12-3/TRBV12-4,-,TRBJ1-3
TGCAGTGCTAGAGATTTTACAGGTACCTACAATGAGCAGTTCTTC,CSARDFTGTYNEQFF,many,TRBV20-1,-,TRBJ2-1
TGTGCCAGCAGCCCTACAGGGGTTTTATCTGATACGCAGTATTTT,CASSPTGVLSDTQYF,many,TRBV28,TRBD1,TRBJ2-3
TGCAGTGCTAGATATAGACAGGGCGTTAATGAGCAGTTCTTC,CSARYRQGVNEQFF,many,TRBV20-1,TRBD1,TRBJ2-1
TGTGCCATCAGTAGGACTAGCGTAGGAGAGACCCAGTACTTC,CAISRTSVGETQYF,many,TRBV10-3,TRBD2,TRBJ2-5
TGCAGTGCTAACGGGATCTACAATGAGCAGTTCTTC,CSANGIYNEQFF,many,TRBV20-1,-,TRBJ2-1
TGCGCCAGCACCCAGGGGAGTAACCTCTCCTACGAGCAGTACTTC,CASTQGSNLSYEQYF,many,TRBV5-1,-,TRBJ2-7
TGCGCCAGCAGCTTAGCGGGGAATCAGCCCCAGCATTTT,CASSLAGNQPQHF,many,TRBV5-1,-,TRBJ1-5
TGTGCCAGCAGCTTATCCCCGGGCACTGAAGCTTTCTTT,CASSLSPGTEAFF,many,TRBV7-6,-,TRBJ1-1
TGCAGTGCTAGAGTTTTAAGGGGCACAGATACGCAGTATTTT,CSARVLRGTDTQYF,many,TRBV20-1,-,TRBJ2-3
TGCAGTGCTAGAGATGCGGGGGAACGGGTGAACACTGAAGCTTTCTTT,CSARDAGERVNTEAFF,many,TRBV20-1,-,TRBJ1-1
TGTGCCACAAGACTAGAGTATAATTCACCCCTCCACTTT,CATRLEYNSPLHF,many,TRBV2,-,TRBJ1-6
TGCGCCAGCAGTCTCCGGCAGGGGCGAGGTGAGCAGTTCTTC,CASSLRQGRGEQFF,many,TRBV5-1,-,TRBJ2-1